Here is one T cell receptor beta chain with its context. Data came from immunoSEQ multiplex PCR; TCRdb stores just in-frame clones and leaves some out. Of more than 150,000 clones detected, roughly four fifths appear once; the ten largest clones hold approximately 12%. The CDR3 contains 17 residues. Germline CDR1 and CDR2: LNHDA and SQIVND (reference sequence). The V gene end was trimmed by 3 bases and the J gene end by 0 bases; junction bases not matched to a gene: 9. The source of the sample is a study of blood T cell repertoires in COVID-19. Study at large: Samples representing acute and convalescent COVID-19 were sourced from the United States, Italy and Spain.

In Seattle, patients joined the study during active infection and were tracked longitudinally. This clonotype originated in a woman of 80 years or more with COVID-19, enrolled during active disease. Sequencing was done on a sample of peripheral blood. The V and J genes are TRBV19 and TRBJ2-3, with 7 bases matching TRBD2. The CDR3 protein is CASSMGRGGQSTDTQYF. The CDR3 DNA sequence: TGTGCCAGTAGTATGGGGCGGGGAGGGCAGAGCACAGATACGCAGTATTTT.